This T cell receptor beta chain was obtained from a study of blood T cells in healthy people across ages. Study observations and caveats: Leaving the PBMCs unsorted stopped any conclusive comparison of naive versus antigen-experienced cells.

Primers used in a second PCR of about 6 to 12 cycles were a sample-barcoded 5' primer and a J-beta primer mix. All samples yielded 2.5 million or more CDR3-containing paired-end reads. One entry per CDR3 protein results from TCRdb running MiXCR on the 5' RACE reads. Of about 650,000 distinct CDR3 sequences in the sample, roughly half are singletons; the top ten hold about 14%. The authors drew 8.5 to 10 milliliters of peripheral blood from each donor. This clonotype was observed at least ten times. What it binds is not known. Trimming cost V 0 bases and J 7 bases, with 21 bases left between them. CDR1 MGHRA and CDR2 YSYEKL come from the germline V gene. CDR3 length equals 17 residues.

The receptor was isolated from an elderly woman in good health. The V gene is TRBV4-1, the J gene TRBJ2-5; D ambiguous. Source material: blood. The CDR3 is CASSQEGSVGTSGTQYF. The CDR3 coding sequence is TGCGCCAGCAGCCAAGAAGGGTCGGTCGGAACCTCCGGGACCCAGTACTTC.